Listed here are 5 T cell receptor beta chains from one sample, sequenced in a study of CD8 T cells in ankylosing spondylitis. TCRdb used MiXCR to reprocess the 5' RACE reads, holding one entry per CDR3 protein. Of under 200,000 distinct CDR3 sequences in the sample, 11% were seen once. The specimen sequenced was blood, either unsorted or a sorted T cell fraction (not recorded which). The source is a male donor with ankylosing spondylitis or in good health (not recorded which).

This clonotype was seen a few times. The chain is built from TRBV4-2 and TRBJ2-1, with 10 bases lining up with TRBD2. The germline V gene has CDR1 LGHNA and CDR2 YNFKEQ. The CDR3 runs to 17 residues. V was pared by 0 bases and J by 0 bases, with 2 bases of the junction left unmatched. The CDR3: CASSQDLAGGSYNEQFF. For the CDR3, the DNA is TGTGCCAGCAGCCAAGATTTAGCGGGGGGCTCCTACAATGAGCAGTTCTTC.

This clonotype appeared many times. The V and J genes are TRBV3-1 and TRBJ1-1; tentatively, D is TRBD1 (6 bases). This CDR3 has 14 residues. The V end lost 7 bases, the J end lost 5 bases, and 17 bases lay between the germline ends. Germline V gene lookup returns CDR1 LGHDT and CDR2 YNNKEL (reference sequence). CDR3 residues: CASNLLGANTEAFF. CDR3 nucleotides: TGTGCCAGCAACCTTTTGGGGGCAAATACTGAAGCTTTCTTT. Together with reference TRBV3-1 and TRBJ1-1, the CDR3 gives the full variable domain: DTAVSQTPKYLVTQMGNDKSIKCEQNLGHDTMYWYKQDSKKFLKIMFSYNNKELIINETVPNRFSPKSPDKAHLNLHINSLELGDSAVYFCASNLLGANTEAFFGQGTRLTVV.

The sample holds many counts of this clonotype. The chain joins TRBV10-3 to TRBJ2-1; the match to TRBD1 covers 9 bases. In germline, CDR1 is ENHRY, CDR2 SYGVKD. This CDR3 contains 18 residues. Trimming removed 7 bases from V and 1 base from J; junction bases left unmatched: 14. The CDR3 DNA reads TGTGCCATCACCTTGGACAGGGGAGAGGGTCTATCCTACAATGAGCAGTTCTTC. Translating gives CAITLDRGEGLSYNEQFF.

This clonotype has ten or more counts. The rearrangement links TRBV12-3 or TRBV12-4 to TRBJ1-6; a possible D gene is TRBD1 (5 bases). CDR3 size: 16 residues. The V end was cut by 2 bases, the J end by 7 bases, with 15 bases between. CDR3 loop: CASSLPTPQGNSPLHF. CDR3 DNA: TGTGCCAGCAGTTTACCGACCCCCCAGGGCAATTCACCCCTCCACTTT.

In its sample, this clonotype was seen many times. The chain employs TRBV20-1 and TRBJ2-4; 9 nucleotides align to TRBD2. Germline CDR1 DFQATT, CDR2 SNEGSKA (reference sequence). The V gene end was trimmed by 5 bases and the J gene end by 8 bases; junction bases not matched to a gene: 7. There are 13 residues in the CDR3. The CDR3 nucleotides are TGCAGTGCTGGGGTAGCGGGAGAACACATTCAGTACTTC. Its translation is CSAGVAGEHIQYF.